The 25 T cell receptor beta chains in this list originate from one sample, sequenced in a study of blood T cell repertoires in COVID-19. Measured with immunoSEQ multiplex PCR; TCRdb has only the in-frame clones, and not every one. The sample lists about 320,000 clones; 75% to 90% were seen once. The specimen was PBMCs or T cells enriched from blood (not recorded which). These receptors originate from a woman aged 25 to 45 who had been exposed to COVID-19.

The sample holds one count of this clone. The V and J genes are TRBV6-5 and TRBJ2-7; 8 bases line up with TRBD2. V was clipped by 7 bases and J by 0 bases; unmatched bases: 5. The CDR3 sequence is 14 residues long. Germline values: CDR1 MNHEY, CDR2 SVGAGI. DNA for the CDR3: TGTGCCAGCAAATTGACTAGCGACTCCTACGAGCAGTACTTC. Translating gives CASKLTSDSYEQYF.

The gene calls are TRBV7-3 and TRBJ2-1, with 10 nucleotides matching TRBD1. Per germline, CDR1 SGHTA and CDR2 FQGTGA. This CDR3 comprises 17 residues. The V segment lost 5 bases and the J segment 7 bases; nucleotides outside the gene matches: 14. The CDR3 protein is CASSPKPLTGGGNEQFF. In DNA form, the CDR3 reads TGTGCCAGCAGCCCAAAGCCGTTGACAGGGGGCGGAAATGAGCAGTTCTTC.

A few counts support this clone. The chain has TRBV6-2 or TRBV6-3 and TRBJ1-2, with D hard to call. The germline V gene has CDR1 MNHEY and CDR2 SVGEGT. CDR3 length: 11 amino acids. V was shortened by 5 bases and J by 5 bases, with 6 bases between the two germline ends. The CDR3 sequence is CASSNTYGYTF. As DNA, the CDR3 is TGTGCCAGCAGTAATACATATGGCTACACCTTC.

The rearrangement uses TRBV24-1 and TRBJ1-5, with 9 bases identical to TRBD1. The CDR3 covers 13 residues. Germline CDR1 is KGHDR and CDR2 is SFDVKD. The trim removed 7 bases at V and 6 bases at J, leaving 3 bases unmatched. The CDR3 DNA follows: TGTGCCACCAGCAGGACAGGGGTTCAGCCCCAGCATTTT. This translates into CATSRTGVQPQHF.

Written as DNA, the CDR3 is TGTGCCAGCAGTTTTAGCGGCTCTGTGGGAGATACGCAGTATTTT. This translates into CASSFSGSVGDTQYF. J is TRBJ2-3 and V is TRBV6-5, with D perhaps matching TRBD2 (6 bases). The CDR3 runs 15 residues. Germline V gene sequence: CDR1 MNHEY, CDR2 SVGAGI. Trimming removed 4 bases from V and 5 bases from J, with 16 bases in between.

This rearrangement joins TRBV19 to TRBJ1-5; D is perhaps TRBD1 (6 bases). Trimming pared 6 bases from V and 8 bases from J, leaving 11 bases between. Germline values: CDR1 LNHDA, CDR2 SQIVND (reference sequence). The length of the CDR3 is 12 residues. The CDR3 region has the DNA TGTGCCAGTAGGGGGGCTTGGGAGCCCCAGCATTTT. Translating it yields CASRGAWEPQHF.

The chain employs TRBV30 and TRBJ2-6, with D perhaps matching TRBD2 (7 bases). This CDR3 has 14 residues. In germline, CDR1 is GTSNPN, CDR2 SVGIG (reference sequence). The V and J ends lost 5 bases and 1 base respectively, with 9 bases between them. The CDR3 nucleotides are TGTGCCTGGGGGAGGGGGTCTGGGGCCAACGTCCTGACTTTC. Translation: CAWGRGSGANVLTF.

This chain joins TRBV7-9 and TRBJ1-3, with D unclear. Germline V gene sequence: CDR1 SEHNR, CDR2 FQNEAQ (reference sequence). The V end was cut by 7 bases, the J end by 9 bases, with 16 bases between. The CDR3 is made up of 13 amino acids. CDR3 bases: TGTGCCAGCACCGCCGGGGTCATCGGCACCATATATTTT. Encoded protein: CASTAGVIGTIYF.

The V and J genes are TRBV11-2 and TRBJ1-1; D not certain. Germline V CDR1 and CDR2: SGHAT, FQNNGV. Between the trimmed V and J ends, which lost 0 bases and 7 bases, there was a span of 9 bases. The CDR3 spans 13 residues. CDR3 coding DNA: TGTGCCAGCAGCTTAGAGGCATGGTTTGAAGCTTTCTTT. Translating it yields CASSLEAWFEAFF.

The chain recombines TRBV9 with TRBJ1-1; D may be TRBD1 (5 bases). The CDR3 extends over 14 amino acids. Germline loops: CDR1 SGDLS, CDR2 YYNGEE. Trimming shortened V by 3 bases and J by 5 bases, and 14 bases separated the two germline ends. This chain's CDR3 is CASSGNTGGTEAFF. In nucleotides, the CDR3 is TGTGCCAGCAGCGGAAACACCGGGGGGACTGAAGCTTTCTTT.

This chain uses TRBV5-1 with TRBJ1-2; TRBD1 agrees at 9 bases. The CDR3 has 16 residues. Germline V CDR1 and CDR2: SGHRS, YFSETQ. V gave up 0 bases and J gave up 4 bases; unmatched junction bases: 7. The CDR3 sequence is CASSLGGQGSLYGYTF. The CDR3 nucleotides read TGCGCCAGCAGCTTGGGGGGACAGGGTAGCCTCTATGGCTACACCTTC.

The table lists this clone with a few counts. The J gene is TRBJ2-1, the V gene TRBV19; the D gene is possibly TRBD2 (6 bases). Germline V lookup: CDR1 LNHDA, CDR2 SQIVND (reference sequence). Trimming shortened V by 8 bases and J by 5 bases, and 16 bases separated the two germline ends. The CDR3 covers 14 residues. The CDR3 DNA reads as TGTGCCAGTGGGGGGAGCGCCTTAAACAATGAGCAGTTCTTC. This codes for CASGGSALNNEQFF. Drawing the rest from reference TRBV19 and TRBJ2-1, the complete variable domain is DGGITQSPKYLFRKEGQNVTLSCEQNLNHDAMYWYRQDPGQGLRLIYYSQIVNDFQKGDIAEGYSVSREKKESFPLTVTSAQKNPTAFYLCASGGSALNNEQFFGPGTRLTVL.

CDR3 loop: CASSSGTLLSGEQYF. The DNA for the CDR3 is TGTGCCAGCAGCTCCGGGACATTACTCTCGGGCGAGCAGTACTTC. V is TRBV7-8 and J is TRBJ2-7; tentative D call: TRBD1 (6 bases). From germline, CDR1 is SGHVS and CDR2 FQNEAQ. The CDR3 runs to 15 residues. The V gene lost 4 bases and the J gene lost 6 bases, with 19 bases spanning the gap.

The V call is TRBV12-3 or TRBV12-4, the J call TRBJ2-5; D might be TRBD2 (5 bases). The length of the CDR3 is 13 residues. V lost 4 bases and J 4 bases, leaving 10 bases between the germline ends. CDR3 loop: CASSYAGGETQYF. Here the CDR3 DNA reads TGTGCCAGCAGTTACGCGGGCGGAGAGACCCAGTACTTC.

The chain links TRBV30 to TRBJ1-2; no reliable D call. Trimming removed 0 bases at V and 4 bases at J, with 12 bases between. Germline values: CDR1 GTSNPN, CDR2 SVGIG (reference sequence). The CDR3 is made up of 14 amino acids. CDR3 loop: CAWSVRSLPYGYTF. The CDR3 bases are TGTGCCTGGAGTGTACGGTCCCTGCCCTATGGCTACACCTTC. The whole variable domain, remainder taken from reference TRBV30 and TRBJ1-2, is SQTIHQWPATLVQPVGSPLSLECTVEGTSNPNLYWYRQAAGRGLQLLFYSVGIGQISSEVPQNLSASRPQDRQFILSSKKLLLSDSGFYLCAWSVRSLPYGYTFGSGTRLTVV.

This sequence joins TRBV2 and TRBJ2-1; D remains ambiguous. The CDR3 runs to 14 residues. Germline loops: CDR1 SNHLY, CDR2 FYNNEI. V dropped 5 bases and J dropped 0 bases, with 8 bases sitting between them. The CDR3 is CASSTESSYNEQFF. The DNA of the CDR3 is TGTGCCAGCAGTACAGAGAGCTCCTACAATGAGCAGTTCTTC.

The chain employs TRBV7-8 and TRBJ2-7; unclear D gene. CDR3 length: 17 residues. Germline V gene lookup returns CDR1 SGHVS and CDR2 FQNEAQ. Trimming took 0 bases from V and 6 from J, leaving 21 bases between them. CDR3: CASSLALRRPLGTEQYF. CDR3 DNA: TGTGCCAGCAGCTTAGCCTTGCGGCGACCCCTTGGTACCGAGCAGTACTTC.

The rearrangement uses TRBV21-1 and TRBJ1-2; whether TRBD1, the table's D call, matches the DNA was not checked. TRBV21-1 is a pseudogene segment. The CDR3 sequence is 15 residues long. The DNA of the CDR3 is TGTGCCAGCACCTTCTATAGGACAGGGACCGATGGCTACACCTTC. Protein: CASTFYRTGTDGYTF.

This clone is a singleton in its sample. V and J are TRBV10-3 and TRBJ1-1; D is possibly TRBD1 (5 bases). Germline V gene lookup returns CDR1 ENHRY and CDR2 SYGVKD. This CDR3 has 12 residues. Between the trimmed V and J ends, which lost 2 bases and 10 bases, there was a span of 11 bases. CDR3 amino acids: CAISEVDKRAFF. The CDR3 nucleotides read TGTGCCATCAGTGAGGTGGACAAACGAGCTTTCTTT.

The rearrangement joins TRBV28 to TRBJ2-3, with unresolved D. The CDR3 contains 13 residues. The ends were cut back, 4 bases at V and 4 bases at J, with 9 bases in the middle. From germline, CDR1 is MDHEN and CDR2 SYDVKM. The CDR3 nucleotides read TGTGCCAGCAGTTCAAGCAGGTCAGATACGCAGTATTTT. Its translation is CASSSSRSDTQYF. The whole variable domain, remainder taken from reference TRBV28 and TRBJ2-3, is DVKVTQSSRYLVKRTGEKVFLECVQDMDHENMFWYRQDPGLGLRLIYFSYDVKMKEKGDIPEGYSVSREKKERFSLILESASTNQTSMYLCASSSSRSDTQYFGPGTRLTVL.

This chain joins TRBV7-8 and TRBJ2-2, with 8 bases identical to TRBD2. CDR1 and CDR2 from the germline V gene are SGHVS and FQNEAQ. This CDR3 is 16 amino acids long. J was trimmed by 1 base and V by 5 bases; bases with no gene match: 6. Here the CDR3 reads CASSTRLALNTGELFF. The CDR3 nucleotides read TGTGCCAGCAGCACCCGACTAGCGCTGAACACCGGGGAGCTGTTTTTT.

This clone was seen just once. The chain carries TRBV28 and TRBJ1-6; unclear D gene. Germline V lookup: CDR1 MDHEN, CDR2 SYDVKM. Trimming took off 3 bases at V and 5 bases at J, with 11 bases between the two ends. The CDR3 extends over 15 amino acids. CDR3 sequence (DNA): TGTGCCAGCAGTTTGGCGACAATAGATAATTCACCCCTCCACTTT. Its protein is CASSLATIDNSPLHF.

This clone is a singleton in its sample. The genes are TRBV10-3 and TRBJ2-1, with TRBD2 identical over 10 bases. V dropped 5 bases and J dropped 5; count of bases not matched to a gene: 6. CDR3 length: 15 amino acids. In germline, CDR1 is ENHRY, CDR2 SYGVKD. The DNA of the CDR3 is TGTGCCATCAGTTTTAGCGGGAGGACCAACAATGAGCAGTTCTTC. Translation: CAISFSGRTNNEQFF.

The chain has TRBV19 and TRBJ2-1; 8 bases line up with TRBD1. Looked up from germline, CDR1 is LNHDA and CDR2 is SQIVND (reference sequence). CDR3 size: 16 residues. V gave up 5 bases and J gave up 5 bases; unmatched junction bases: 11. This CDR3 is CASSRPGTGKNNEQFF. CDR3 nucleotide sequence: TGTGCCAGTAGTCGACCCGGGACAGGAAAAAACAATGAGCAGTTCTTC.

The gene calls are TRBV19 and TRBJ1-2; 8 positions match TRBD1. V shed 3 bases, J shed 8 bases, and the junction held 20 bases outside the gene matches. This CDR3 spans 18 amino acids. In germline, CDR1 is LNHDA, CDR2 SQIVND (reference sequence). CDR3 in amino acids: CASSIYFAGQDSQWGYTF. The CDR3 nucleotides read TGTGCCAGTAGTATCTACTTTGCGGGACAGGACTCCCAGTGGGGCTACACCTTC. Full variable domain (outside the CDR3, taken from reference TRBV19 and TRBJ1-2): DGGITQSPKYLFRKEGQNVTLSCEQNLNHDAMYWYRQDPGQGLRLIYYSQIVNDFQKGDIAEGYSVSREKKESFPLTVTSAQKNPTAFYLCASSIYFAGQDSQWGYTFGSGTRLTVV.